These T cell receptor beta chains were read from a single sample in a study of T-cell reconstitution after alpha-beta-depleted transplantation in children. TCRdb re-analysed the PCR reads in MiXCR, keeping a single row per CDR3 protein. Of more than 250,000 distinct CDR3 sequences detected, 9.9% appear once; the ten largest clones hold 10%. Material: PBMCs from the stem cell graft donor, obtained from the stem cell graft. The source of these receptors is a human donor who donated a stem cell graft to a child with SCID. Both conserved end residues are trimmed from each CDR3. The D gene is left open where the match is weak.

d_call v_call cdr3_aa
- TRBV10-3 AISELTGTEAF
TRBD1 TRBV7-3 ASSKTGKRTDTQY
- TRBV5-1 ASSLWGAGELF
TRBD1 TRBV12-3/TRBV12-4 ASSSGTGGSPLH
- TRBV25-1 ASSEPGNYGYT
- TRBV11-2 ASSPSRRRSYNEQF
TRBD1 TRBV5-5 ASSPDRGRRGNSPLH
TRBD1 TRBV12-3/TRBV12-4 ASSLRDRGQYSGTEAF
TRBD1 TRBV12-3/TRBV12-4 ASSSRTGGSNQPQH
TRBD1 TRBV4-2 AIRPGGTGATEAF
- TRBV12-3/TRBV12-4 ASSFFTGGSGYNEQF
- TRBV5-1 ASSLGLRVEQY
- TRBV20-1 SADPKGNSYEQY
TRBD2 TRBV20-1 SATGLAGDNEQF
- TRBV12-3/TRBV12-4 ASIGWDSTSTDTQY
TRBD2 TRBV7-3 ASSLLAGGYNEQF
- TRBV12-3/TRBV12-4 ASSFRDFPGLRNQPQH
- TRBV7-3 ASSLNPRGTDTQY
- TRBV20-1 SALLRQTEAF
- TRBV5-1 ASSLAGNSYNEQF
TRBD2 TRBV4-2 ASSQEQRGYNEQF
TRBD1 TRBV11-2 ASSHRQGSYEQY
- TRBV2 ASSPRTADYEQY
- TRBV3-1 ASSQVSVNTEAF
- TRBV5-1 ASSTGQSTDTQY
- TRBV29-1 SVEGGRETQY
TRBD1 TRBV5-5 ASIEPGQTNYGYT
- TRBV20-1 SARVTYNEQF
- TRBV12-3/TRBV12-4 ASSLGLGGPNSPLH
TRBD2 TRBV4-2 ASSQEMTSGGRTDTQY
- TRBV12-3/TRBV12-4 ASSFPGYNEQF
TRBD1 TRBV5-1 ASSAGQGGSYNEQF
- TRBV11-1 ASSPRVVGGINNSPLH
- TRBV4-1 ASSQDTPGRYEQY
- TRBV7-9 ASSLGSANTEAF
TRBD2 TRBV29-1 SVDGGSETQY
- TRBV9 ASSGRQPADEQF
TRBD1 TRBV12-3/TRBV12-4 ASSRRDSSTDTQY
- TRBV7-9 ASSLARPGSTDTQY
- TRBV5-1 ASSLAAAVEETQY
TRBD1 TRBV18 ASSPTGEGFFYNEQF
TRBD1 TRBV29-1 STNGQGNTEAF
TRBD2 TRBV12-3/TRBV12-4 ASSPWDGRSEQY
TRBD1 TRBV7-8 AISVQGATNEKLF
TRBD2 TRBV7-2 ASSKASGGSYEQY
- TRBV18 ASSPAATLTEKLF
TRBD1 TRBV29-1 SVDNWRDRAEDTQY
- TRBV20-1 SAKESSYEQY
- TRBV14 ASSQLMGEQF
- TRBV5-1 ASDKDGSSGNTIY